A single sample gave rise to the 2 T cell receptor beta chains below, sequenced in a study of T-cell reconstitution after alpha-beta-depleted transplantation in children. Unique molecular identifiers were incorporated when the TCRbeta library was constructed. TCRdb independently ran MiXCR on the PCR reads; one entry per CDR3 protein. Of a few hundred thousand distinct CDR3 sequences in the sample, 9% to 12% were seen once. The sample here was PBMCs from the stem cell graft donor, taken from the stem cell graft. These receptors all stem from a human donor who donated a stem cell graft to a child with acute lymphoblastic leukemia.

This clonotype was detected only a few times. This rearrangement joins TRBV7-2 to TRBJ2-7; D not resolved. The V and J ends lost 2 bases and 6 bases respectively, with 8 bases between them. Germline V gives CDR1 SGHTA, CDR2 FQGNSA. The length of the CDR3 is 12 residues. Here the CDR3 reads CASSLWSSEQYF. DNA for the CDR3: TGTGCCAGCAGCTTATGGAGTAGCGAGCAGTACTTC.

This clonotype has only a few counts. This rearrangement joins TRBV5-1 to TRBJ2-5, with D possibly TRBD1 on 5 matching bases. Germline CDR1 reads SGHRS; CDR2 reads YFSETQ. This CDR3 spans 14 amino acids. Trimming stripped 4 bases from V and 5 bases from J, with 15 bases between. The CDR3 DNA follows: TGCGCCAGCAGCGCCGCAGGGATAACGGAGACCCAGTACTTC. Its translation is CASSAAGITETQYF.